The 31 T cell receptor beta chains below were found in one sample sequenced in a study of OX40 agonist ivuxolimab in advanced cancers. Profiled with immunoSEQ multiplex PCR; TCRdb holds only in-frame clones, not every one. The sample lists around 34,000 clones; approximately 80% were seen once. The specimen was CD4+ or CD8+ T cells sorted from blood, collected in a trial of the OX40 agonist ivuxolimab. The receptors come from an adult with an advanced solid tumor such as melanoma, head and neck, liver or kidney cancer.

This sequence joins TRBV10-2 and TRBJ1-1; maybe TRBD1 (5 bases). This CDR3 contains 15 residues. CDR1 WSHSY and CDR2 SAAADI come from the germline V gene. V shed 2 bases and J shed 1 base, with 11 bases lying between them. The CDR3: CASSERGRSNTEAFF. CDR3 nucleotide sequence: TGCGCCAGCAGTGAGCGGGGCAGATCGAACACTGAAGCTTTCTTT.

The chain is built from TRBV18 and TRBJ2-1, with 7 bases aligning to TRBD1. CDR3 length: 15 amino acids. Germline values: CDR1 KGHSH, CDR2 LQKENI. The V gene end was trimmed by 4 bases and the J gene end by 6 bases; junction bases not matched to a gene: 9. CDR3 bases: TGTGCCAGCTCACAGACAGGGAGCGGTACCAATGAGCAGTTCTTC. Amino acids: CASSQTGSGTNEQFF.

The chain uses TRBV11-2 and TRBJ2-5, with 7 bases matching TRBD1. Germline V gene data show CDR1 as SGHAT and CDR2 as FQNNGV. This CDR3 region has 15 residues. J lost 5 bases, V lost 5 bases, and 11 bases had no gene match. The CDR3: CASSPRTGFGETQYF. The CDR3 coding sequence is TGTGCCAGCAGCCCCCGGACAGGATTTGGGGAGACCCAGTACTTC.

The rearrangement uses TRBV6-1 and TRBJ2-5, with 7 bases matching TRBD1. Germline CDR1 is MNHNS and CDR2 is SASEGT. CDR3 length: 15 amino acids. With V trimmed by 6 bases and J by 5 bases, 12 bases remained unmatched. In nucleotides, the CDR3 is TGTGCCAGCAGGGCCACAGGGGTCGATCGTGAGACCCAGTACTTC. Its translation: CASRATGVDRETQYF.

The table lists this clone with a few counts. The chain links TRBV11-3 to TRBJ2-2, with no clear D. There are 12 residues in the CDR3. CDR1 and CDR2 (germline): SGHNT, YENEEA. V lost 6 bases and J 3 bases, leaving 5 bases between the germline ends. The CDR3 sequence: CASREYTGELFF. The DNA for the CDR3 is TGTGCCAGCAGGGAGTACACCGGGGAGCTGTTTTTT.

The chain couples TRBV19 to TRBJ1-5, with D maybe TRBD1 (6 bases). Germline V gene data show CDR1 as LNHDA and CDR2 as SQIVND (reference sequence). V was trimmed by 2 bases and J by 2 bases, leaving 19 bases between them. The CDR3 has 18 residues. The CDR3 bases are TGTGCCAGTAGTATACCCACACTCCTCCGACAGGGCAATCAGCCCCAGCATTTT. Translation: CASSIPTLLRQGNQPQHF.

The J gene is TRBJ1-6, the V gene TRBV27; 8 positions agree with TRBD1. CDR1 MNHEY and CDR2 SMNVEV come from the germline V gene (reference sequence). V lost 6 bases, J lost 6 bases, and 4 bases stayed unmatched. The CDR3 is 14 residues long. DNA of the CDR3: TGTGCCAGCAGACCGGGACAGGTTAATTCACCCCTCCACTTT. This encodes CASRPGQVNSPLHF.

The rearrangement joins TRBV5-4 to TRBJ2-5, with D possibly matching TRBD1 (6 bases). Germline CDR1 SGHNT, CDR2 YYREEE (reference sequence). Deletions cut 1 base from V and 5 bases from J, with 6 bases between. The CDR3 is 12 amino acids. The CDR3: CASSLRGETQYF. CDR3 nucleotide sequence: TGTGCCAGCAGCTTGAGGGGGGAGACCCAGTACTTC.

This clone was seen just once. The V and J genes are TRBV5-1 and TRBJ2-1; the match to TRBD1 covers 8 bases. V shed 3 bases and J 7 bases; nucleotides not matched to a gene: 3. Per germline, CDR1 SGHRS and CDR2 YFSETQ. The CDR3 spans 13 residues. CDR3 region: CASSWNRGNEQFF. Here the CDR3 DNA reads TGCGCCAGCAGCTGGAACAGGGGGAATGAGCAGTTCTTC. Full variable domain (outside the CDR3, taken from reference TRBV5-1 and TRBJ2-1): KAGVTQTPRYLIKTRGQQVTLSCSPISGHRSVSWYQQTPGQGLQFLFEYFSETQRNKGNFPGRFSGRQFSNSRSEMNVSTLELGDSALYLCASSWNRGNEQFFGPGTRLTVL.

The chain has TRBV30 and TRBJ2-6, with D maybe TRBD2 (6 bases). The CDR3 extends over 16 amino acids. The V end was cut by 3 bases, the J end by 0 bases, with 12 bases between. The germline gives CDR1 GTSNPN, CDR2 SVGIG (reference sequence). This chain's CDR3 is CAWRRGTNSGANVLTF. The CDR3 DNA is TGTGCCTGGAGACGCGGGACCAACTCTGGGGCCAACGTCCTGACTTTC.

The V call is TRBV5-1, the J call TRBJ2-7; 9 bases are shared with TRBD1. Per germline, CDR1 SGHRS and CDR2 YFSETQ. Unmatched junction bases numbered 1, after V lost 0 bases and J lost 3 bases. The CDR3 spans 14 residues. CDR3 sequence (DNA): TGCGCCAGCAGCTTGGACAGGGGGCGCTACGAGCAGTACTTC. The encoded protein is CASSLDRGRYEQYF.

V gene TRBV12-5 combines with J gene TRBJ2-3; possibly TRBD2 for D (5 bases). Germline loops: CDR1 LGHNT, CDR2 FRNRAP. The length of the CDR3 is 12 residues. V was shortened by 4 bases and J by 8 bases, with 10 bases between the two germline ends. The CDR3 protein is CASGSPAGTQYF. The DNA for the CDR3 is TGTGCTAGTGGTTCCCCCGCGGGTACGCAGTATTTT.

This chain joins TRBV28 and TRBJ2-7; the D is unclear. Germline V CDR1 and CDR2: MDHEN, SYDVKM. The CDR3 consists of 13 residues. V was clipped by 8 bases and J by 3 bases, with 14 bases between them. Here the CDR3 reads CASPWNSLYEQYF. In nucleotides, the CDR3 is TGTGCCAGCCCCTGGAACAGTCTCTACGAGCAGTACTTC.

In regard to this clone: The identical CDR3 is also encoded by other nucleotide sequences in the sample. This chain joins TRBV11-1 and TRBJ1-5; D is ambiguous. Germline V gene data show CDR1 as SGHAT and CDR2 as FQDESV (reference sequence). Trimming removed 3 bases from V and 7 bases from J, with 13 bases in between. The CDR3 is made up of 14 amino acids. The CDR3 DNA follows: TGTGCCAGCAGCTTGGAGGGAACCGGGCAGCCCCAGCATTTT. Its translation: CASSLEGTGQPQHF.

The chain carries TRBV29-1 and TRBJ2-1; 7 nucleotides line up with TRBD1. The germline gives CDR1 SQVTM, CDR2 ANQGSEA. The trim removed 5 bases at V and 5 bases at J, leaving 3 bases unmatched. This CDR3 region has 12 residues. The CDR3 here is CSVRTGDNEQFF. The CDR3 bases are TGCAGCGTTAGGACAGGCGACAATGAGCAGTTCTTC.

This clone showed up just a few times. The CDR3: CASSPPGGPNEKLFF. The DNA of the CDR3 is TGTGCCAGCAGTCCCCCCGGGGGCCCTAATGAAAAACTGTTTTTT. The V gene is TRBV6-5, the J gene TRBJ1-4, with TRBD1 as a possible D gene (6 bases). CDR3 length: 15 amino acids. Trimming shortened V by 5 bases and J by 3 bases, and 13 bases separated the two germline ends. Germline CDR1 MNHEY, CDR2 SVGAGI.

The J gene is TRBJ1-4, the V gene TRBV30; D unresolved. This CDR3 comprises 16 residues. V lost 1 base, J lost 3 bases, and 15 bases lay in between. Germline V gene data show CDR1 as GTSNPN and CDR2 as SVGIG (reference sequence). Written as DNA, the CDR3 is TGTGCCTGGAGTGCCACAGTGTTTACAGCTAATGAAAAACTGTTTTTT. It is translated as CAWSATVFTANEKLFF.

This chain connects TRBV28 to TRBJ2-2, with D unclear. Germline CDR1 and CDR2: MDHEN and SYDVKM. Trimming removed 1 base at V and 2 bases at J, with 11 bases between. This CDR3 is 16 amino acids long. As DNA, the CDR3 is TGTGCCAGCAGTTTATTCGGTAGGGCAAACACCGGGGAGCTGTTTTTT. Residues: CASSLFGRANTGELFF.

This chain uses TRBV9 with TRBJ2-1; D call uncertain. The CDR3 is 14 residues long. Germline CDR1 reads SGDLS; CDR2 reads YYNGEE. The V and J ends lost 6 bases and 6 bases respectively, with 16 bases between them. Here the CDR3 DNA reads TGTGCCAGCACCGTTCAATCCGCGGCCAATGAGCAGTTCTTC. The encoded protein is CASTVQSAANEQFF.

The chain couples TRBV19 to TRBJ1-5, with D perhaps matching TRBD1 (6 bases). This CDR3 is 17 amino acids long. The ends were cut back, 6 bases at V and 2 bases at J, with 20 bases in the middle. Germline assignment: CDR1 LNHDA and CDR2 SQIVND (reference sequence). CDR3 bases: TGTGCCAGTAGCCCAGCAATGGACAGTAGTCGCAATCAGCCCCAGCATTTT. Protein sequence: CASSPAMDSSRNQPQHF.

The chain joins TRBV10-1 to TRBJ1-2; 7 bases match TRBD1. The J segment lost 0 bases and the V segment lost 10 bases, leaving 5 bases of the junction unmatched. The CDR3 sequence is 13 residues long. Per germline, CDR1 WNHNN and CDR2 SYGVQD (reference sequence). The CDR3 sequence: CATSDRTNYGYTF. The CDR3 nucleotides read TGCGCCACTTCGGACAGGACTAACTATGGCTACACCTTC.

The sample holds one count of this clone. This chain uses TRBV7-9 with TRBJ2-3; TRBD2 matches 10 bases. Germline V gene data show CDR1 as SEHNR and CDR2 as FQNEAQ (reference sequence). J lost 2 bases, V lost 5 bases, and 7 bases had no gene match. This CDR3 region has 16 residues. CDR3 sequence (DNA): TGTGCCAGCAGCGTGACTAGCGGGCGGAACACAGATACGCAGTATTTT. Protein: CASSVTSGRNTDTQYF. The full variable domain, rest sourced from reference TRBV7-9 and TRBJ2-3, is DTGVSQNPRHKITKRGQNVTFRCDPISEHNRLYWYRQTLGQGPEFLTYFQNEAQLEKSRLLSDRFSAERPKGSFSTLEIQRTEQGDSAMYLCASSVTSGRNTDTQYFGPGTRLTVL.

The J gene is TRBJ2-7, the V gene TRBV29-1, with a weak D call TRBD2 (5 bases). This CDR3 has 15 residues. The germline V gene encodes CDR1 SQVTM and CDR2 ANQGSEA. Trimming removed 6 bases from V and 5 bases from J, with 23 bases in between. The CDR3 region has the DNA TGCAGCGTGGGTCGAGACGGGGTCTCTCCGAACGAGCAGTACTTC. This gives the protein CSVGRDGVSPNEQYF.

The chain employs TRBV9 and TRBJ2-1; 14 nucleotides agree with TRBD2. Germline CDR1 SGDLS, CDR2 YYNGEE. Germline trimming cut 3 bases from V and 5 bases from J; bases unmatched to any gene: 7. The CDR3 consists of 17 residues. The CDR3 reads CASSATSGRAGDNEQFF. CDR3 nucleotide sequence: TGTGCCAGCAGCGCGACTAGCGGGAGGGCCGGGGACAATGAGCAGTTCTTC.

The chain employs TRBV7-8 and TRBJ2-7; the match to TRBD2 covers 12 bases. The germline V gene has CDR1 SGHVS and CDR2 FQNEAQ. Losses at the gene ends were 6 bases for V and 6 bases for J; bases not matched to a gene: 9. The CDR3 extends over 15 amino acids. The CDR3, as DNA: TGTGCCAGCAGGTCGACTAGCGGGAGCTTTGGCGAGCAGTACTTC. Translating it yields CASRSTSGSFGEQYF.

The table lists this clone with a few counts. The chain employs TRBV5-5 and TRBJ1-5, with D unclear. The CDR3 is made up of 16 amino acids. CDR1 is SGHKS, CDR2 YYEKEE, per germline (reference sequence). Trimming pared 2 bases from V and 3 bases from J, leaving 15 bases between. The DNA of the CDR3 is TGTGCCAGCAGCTTATTCCAGACCGAACCCAATCAGCCCCAGCATTTT. Its protein product is CASSLFQTEPNQPQHF.

This clone was seen a single time. The chain joins TRBV14 to TRBJ1-4; TRBD1 matches at 8 bases. Germline V gene data show CDR1 as SGHDN and CDR2 as FVKESK. The CDR3 totals 14 residues. V was clipped by 5 bases and J by 9 bases; unmatched bases: 8. The CDR3 DNA sequence: TGTGCCAGCAGCAGCGGACAGGGACGGCAAAAACTGTTTTTT. It yields the protein CASSSGQGRQKLFF.

The V and J genes are TRBV28 and TRBJ1-5; perhaps TRBD1 as D (6 bases). The germline V and J ends were trimmed by 6 bases and 4 bases, with 13 bases remaining between them. This CDR3 region has 14 residues. Germline V CDR1 and CDR2: MDHEN, SYDVKM. CDR3 DNA sequence: TGTGCCAGCAGACTGACACAGGGTAATCAGCCCCAGCATTTT. Translated, it gives CASRLTQGNQPQHF.

The chain couples TRBV27 to TRBJ2-2; 11 bases line up with TRBD1. This CDR3 is built from 16 residues. The ends lost 6 bases at V and 4 bases at J; junction bases unmatched: 7. CDR1 is MNHEY, CDR2 SMNVEV, per germline (reference sequence). The CDR3 DNA reads as TGTGCCAGCAGCCGAGGACAGGGGGCTAGCACCGGGGAGCTGTTTTTT. As protein: CASSRGQGASTGELFF.

The V gene is TRBV4-2, the J gene TRBJ1-1; D is uncertain. This CDR3 spans 13 amino acids. Germline CDR1 LGHNA, CDR2 YNFKEQ. Trimming took 4 bases from V and 3 from J, leaving 9 bases between them. In DNA, the CDR3 is TGTGCCAGCAGCCGAAGTCAGGACACTGAAGCTTTCTTT. Amino acid sequence: CASSRSQDTEAFF.

As regards this clone: Other DNA sequences in the same sample also yield this CDR3. The CDR3 loop is CASSPGPNTEAFF. CDR3 DNA: TGTGCCAGCAGCCCCGGGCCGAACACTGAAGCTTTCTTT. The chain is built from TRBV14 and TRBJ1-1, with D unclear. Germline CDR1 is SGHDN and CDR2 is FVKESK. The CDR3 has 13 residues. Trimming stripped 4 bases from V and 1 base from J, with 7 bases between.